The present TCR beta chain was sequenced within a study of molecular identifiers for immune sequencing clone quantification (dated by TCRdb to the late 2010s). Notes on the research overall: In a replicate experiment, RNA from about 19,000 or 110,000 naive CD8 T cells was split into five aliquots, four of which were sequenced. The study was a methods study using CD8 T cells to benchmark molecular-identifier clustering-based TCR repertoire sequencing (MIDCIRS) and TCR RNA copy counting. Overall results and qualifications from the work: When barcode sub-clustering was omitted, TCR diversity was inflated by chimeric consensus sequences, with chimeras reaching as high as 47%. In CMV-specific effector cells, clones with more than 20 RNA copies contained over 98% of molecules, whereas in naive cells such clones contained under 1% of molecules. Modeling estimated about 3.3 recovered TCR RNA copies per cell, compared with about 10 by digital PCR, which implies 30% to 35% capture efficiency. Spiked-in Jurkat TCR RNA equivalent to a single cell was reported to be detectable even among approximately 1.1 million naive CD8 T cells. Highly expanded clone sizes could be underestimated if identical TCR molecules share a barcode.

As encoded in the germline V gene, CDR1 is SGHVS while CDR2 is FQNEAQ. Deletion took 4 bases off V and 1 base off J, with a span of 13 bases between the germline ends. From the cysteine up to the phenylalanine, the CDR3 has a length of 15 residues. Only CDR3 DNA is held: 45 bases, read in frame from base 1. The library was produced with PCR. Sequencing used an Illumina MiSeq. The Qiagen AllPrep DNA/RNA kit was used to purify total RNA. Before analysis, reads from multiple sequencing runs of one library were combined. On the authors' methods: Only reads with exact TCR constant sequence were kept, trimmed to 150 nt, and grouped by their 12-nt molecular barcodes. Within each barcode group, reads were sub-clustered at a 15% Levenshtein threshold, and quality-weighted consensus sequences were built per RNA molecule. Non-functional sequences were removed, as were lower-count sequences one edit away from another. On the basis of fitting two negative binomial distributions, barcode sub-clusters with fewer than 20% of the maximum read count were discarded. TCRdb reprocessed the public reads (quality trimming at Q25 with fastp, clone calling with MiXCR) and kept in-frame beta chains. A single entry per CDR3 protein holds the most common genes and DNA from its merged rows. TCRdb, rather than the study authors, made the V and J calls. In all, the sample holds approximately 36,000 distinct CDR3 sequences, and approximately 17% of those were seen once. The top ten clonotypes cover about 6.9% of the sample.

Naive CD8 T cells, defined as CD8+CD4-CCR7+CD45RA+, were FACS-sorted into RLT Plus buffer on a BD FACSAria II. To compare sensitivity, a portion of the naive CD8 T cell RNA was divided evenly between MIDCIRS and a Smart-seq2-style 5'RACE protocol. CD8 T cells were enriched with RosetteSep CD8+ T Cell Enrichment Cocktail and Ficoll-Paque, followed by ACK red cell lysis. This clonotype was found once. The target of this receptor is not known. The record has no base qualities; no much larger clone is one base away. A single read counts as weak evidence. The specimen sequenced was naive CD8+ T cells from blood, with Jurkat cell RNA spiked in. The sample's cell subset or site label, in plain terms: FACS-sorted CD8+CD4-CCR7+CD45RA+ naive T cells. This receptor chain uses TRBV7-8 and TRBJ2-5, with the D call perhaps TRBD1 or TRBD2, as 6 bases match in each case. The clonotype was recovered from a human donor in good health. Some libraries in this study had Jurkat cell RNA spiked in. The CDR3 reads CASSSTRDIQETQYF. In nucleotide form, the sequence is TGTGCCAGCAGCTCAACGCGGGACATCCAAGAGACCCAGTACTTC.